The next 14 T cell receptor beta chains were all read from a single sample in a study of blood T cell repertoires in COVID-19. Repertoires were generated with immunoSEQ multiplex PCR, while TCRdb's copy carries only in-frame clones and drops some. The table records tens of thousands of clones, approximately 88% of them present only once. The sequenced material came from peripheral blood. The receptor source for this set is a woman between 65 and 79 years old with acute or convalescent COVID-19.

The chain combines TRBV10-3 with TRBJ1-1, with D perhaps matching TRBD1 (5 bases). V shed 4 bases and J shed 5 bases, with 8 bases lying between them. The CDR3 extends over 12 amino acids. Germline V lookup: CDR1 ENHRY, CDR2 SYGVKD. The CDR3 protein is CAISVGGTEAFF. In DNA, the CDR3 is TGTGCCATCAGTGTTGGGGGGACTGAAGCTTTCTTT.

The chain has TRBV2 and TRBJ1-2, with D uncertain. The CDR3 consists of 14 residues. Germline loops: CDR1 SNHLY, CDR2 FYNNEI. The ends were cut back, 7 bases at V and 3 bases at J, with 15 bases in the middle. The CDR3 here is CASMREGQYYGYTF. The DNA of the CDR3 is TGTGCCAGCATGAGAGAGGGCCAATACTATGGCTACACCTTC.

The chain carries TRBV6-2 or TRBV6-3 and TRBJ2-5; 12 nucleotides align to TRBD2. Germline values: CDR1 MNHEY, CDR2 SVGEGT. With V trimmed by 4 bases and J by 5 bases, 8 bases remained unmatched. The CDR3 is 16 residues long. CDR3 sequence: CASSLPSTSGSETQYF. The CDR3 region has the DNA TGTGCCAGCAGTTTACCCTCGACTAGCGGGAGCGAGACCCAGTACTTC.

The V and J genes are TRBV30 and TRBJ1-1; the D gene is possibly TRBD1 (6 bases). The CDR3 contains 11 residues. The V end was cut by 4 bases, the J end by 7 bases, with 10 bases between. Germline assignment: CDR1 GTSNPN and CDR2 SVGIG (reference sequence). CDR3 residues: CAWNRRGEAFF. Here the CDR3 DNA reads TGTGCCTGGAATCGCAGGGGTGAAGCTTTCTTT.

CDR3 nucleotide sequence: TGTGCCAGCTCCCTCGGACTAGCGGTATCCTACGAGCAGTACTTC. As protein: CASSLGLAVSYEQYF. The V call is TRBV18, the J call TRBJ2-7; TRBD2 matches at 10 bases. V lost 6 bases, J lost 1 base, and 6 bases stayed unmatched. This CDR3 has 15 residues. The germline CDR1 and CDR2 sequences are KGHSH and LQKENI.

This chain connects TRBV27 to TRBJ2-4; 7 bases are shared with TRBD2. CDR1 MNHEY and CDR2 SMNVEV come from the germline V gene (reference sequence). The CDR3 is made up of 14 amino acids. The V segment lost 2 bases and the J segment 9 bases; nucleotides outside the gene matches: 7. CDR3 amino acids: CASSLAGATLIQYF. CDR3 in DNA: TGTGCCAGCAGTTTAGCGGGAGCGACCCTCATTCAGTACTTC.

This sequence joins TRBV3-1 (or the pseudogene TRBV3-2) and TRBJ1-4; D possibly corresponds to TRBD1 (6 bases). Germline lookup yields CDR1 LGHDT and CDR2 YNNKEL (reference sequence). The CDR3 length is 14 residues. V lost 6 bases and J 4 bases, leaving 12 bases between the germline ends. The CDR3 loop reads CASSHRDGNEKLFF. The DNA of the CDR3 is TGTGCCAGCAGTCACAGGGATGGTAATGAAAAACTGTTTTTT.

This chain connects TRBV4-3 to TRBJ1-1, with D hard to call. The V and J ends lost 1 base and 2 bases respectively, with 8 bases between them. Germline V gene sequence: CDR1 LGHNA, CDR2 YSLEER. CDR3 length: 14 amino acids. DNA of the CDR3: TGCGCCAGCAGCCAAGCTGGCCAAAACACTGAAGCTTTCTTT. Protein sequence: CASSQAGQNTEAFF.

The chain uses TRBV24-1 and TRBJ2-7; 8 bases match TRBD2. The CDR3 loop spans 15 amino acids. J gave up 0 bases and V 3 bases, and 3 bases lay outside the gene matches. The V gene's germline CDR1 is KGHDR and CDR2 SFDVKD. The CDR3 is CATSDTSGGSYEQYF. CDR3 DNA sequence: TGTGCCACCAGTGATACTAGCGGAGGCTCCTACGAGCAGTACTTC.

In DNA form, the CDR3 reads TGCGCCAGCAGTTTAGGGGGAGCCCCCTATGGCTACACCTTC. Amino acid sequence: CASSLGGAPYGYTF. The genes are TRBV5-1 and TRBJ1-2; D perhaps matches TRBD1 (6 bases). The CDR3 has 14 residues. With 5 bases removed from V and 4 bases from J, the gap between germline ends came to 15 bases. Germline CDR1 SGHRS, CDR2 YFSETQ.

The CDR3, as DNA: TGTGCCAGCAGCGTGACCGGACAGGGGATGAATGGCTACACCTTC. Translated: CASSVTGQGMNGYTF. The V gene is TRBV9, the J gene TRBJ1-2; TRBD1 aligns across 9 bases. The CDR3 has 15 residues. In germline, CDR1 is SGDLS, CDR2 YYNGEE. V lost 2 bases and J lost 6; bases outside the gene matches: 8.

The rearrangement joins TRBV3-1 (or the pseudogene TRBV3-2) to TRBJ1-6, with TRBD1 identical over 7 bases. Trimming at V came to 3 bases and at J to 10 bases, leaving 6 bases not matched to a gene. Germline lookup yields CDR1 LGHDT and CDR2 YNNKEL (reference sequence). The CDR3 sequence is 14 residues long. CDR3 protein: CASSHGRGESPLHF. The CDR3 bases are TGTGCCAGCAGCCATGGCAGGGGGGAGTCACCCCTCCACTTT.

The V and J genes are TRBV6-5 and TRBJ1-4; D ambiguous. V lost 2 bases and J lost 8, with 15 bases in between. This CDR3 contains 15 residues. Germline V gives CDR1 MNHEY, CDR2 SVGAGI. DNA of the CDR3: TGTGCCAGCAGTTACGGCACGGGGTGGAACGAAAAACTGTTTTTT. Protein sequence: CASSYGTGWNEKLFF.

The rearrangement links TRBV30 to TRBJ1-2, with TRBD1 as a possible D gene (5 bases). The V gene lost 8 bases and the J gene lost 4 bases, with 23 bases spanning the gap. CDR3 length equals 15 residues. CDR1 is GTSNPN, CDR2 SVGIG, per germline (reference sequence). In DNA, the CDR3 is TGTGCCACCCCTCGGGCCACCAGGGCCCTCTATGGCTACACCTTC. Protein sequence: CATPRATRALYGYTF.